This TCR beta chain appears in the sequencing data of a study of cytomegalovirus exposure and HLA in healthy donors. The CDR3 is made up of 15 amino acids. Per the germline V gene, CDR1 is LGHNA and CDR2 is YSLEER. V shed 3 bases and J 5 bases; nucleotides not matched to a gene: 7. Data came from immunoSEQ multiplex PCR; TCRdb stores just in-frame clones and leaves some out. The sample has about 150,000 clones, 88% seen once. The chain couples TRBV4-3 to TRBJ1-2; 9 positions agree with TRBD1. The receptor was isolated from a man between 18 and 35 years old in good health and CMV-seronegative. The material sequenced was PBMCs. DNA of the CDR3: TGCGCCAGCAGCCAGGCTTCGGACAGGGGATATGGCTACACCTTC. This encodes CASSQASDRGYGYTF.